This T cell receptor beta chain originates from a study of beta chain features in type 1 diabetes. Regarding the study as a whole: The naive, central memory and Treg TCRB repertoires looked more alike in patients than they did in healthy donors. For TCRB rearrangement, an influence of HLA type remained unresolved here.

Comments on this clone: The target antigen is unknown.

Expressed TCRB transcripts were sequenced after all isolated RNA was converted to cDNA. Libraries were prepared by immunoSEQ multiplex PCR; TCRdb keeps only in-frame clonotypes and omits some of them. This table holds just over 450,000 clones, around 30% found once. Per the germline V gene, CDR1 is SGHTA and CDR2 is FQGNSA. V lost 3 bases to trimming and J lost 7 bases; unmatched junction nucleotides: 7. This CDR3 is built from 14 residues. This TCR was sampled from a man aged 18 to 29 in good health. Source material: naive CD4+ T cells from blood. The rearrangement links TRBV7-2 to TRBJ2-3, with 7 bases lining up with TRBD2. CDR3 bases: TGTGCCAGCAGCTTTCTGATCGGGAGGAATACGCAGTATTTT. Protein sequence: CASSFLIGRNTQYF.